This TCR beta chain comes out of a study of blood T cell repertoires in COVID-19. Trimming took 0 bases from V and 7 from J, leaving 9 bases between them. This CDR3 comprises 13 residues. Germline V CDR1 and CDR2: MNHEY, SVGEGT. In the original analysis: Using reference gene primer amplification, nucleated cell counts were estimated. Produced via immunoSEQ multiplex PCR; TCRdb's table is partial and in-frame only. For V, J and clone size, that table is used; D and trimming come from the DNA. The sample has approximately 120,000 clones; about 80% are singletons. This receptor was taken from a human donor in a cohort sampled during active COVID-19. Sequenced material: peripheral blood. The chain links TRBV6-2 or TRBV6-3 to TRBJ2-5; D call uncertain. The CDR3 loop reads CASSYSSVGTQYF. The CDR3 DNA follows: TGTGCCAGCAGTTACTCAAGCGTCGGGACCCAGTACTTC.